Here is one TCR beta chain with its context. Per the study methods: Amplification of reference gene primers provided the estimated nucleated cell counts. Assay: immunoSEQ multiplex PCR; the TCRdb copy retains only in-frame clones and omits some. V, J and clone size were drawn from that table, and D and trimming were deduced from the DNA. The sample yields tens of thousands of clones, roughly 94% seen once. This record comes from a study of blood T cell repertoires in COVID-19. Study summary: Acute-phase and convalescent COVID-19 samples originated in the United States, Italy and Spain.

Germline CDR1 SGHTA, CDR2 FQGNSA. CDR3 length: 15 residues. Trimming stripped 4 bases from V and 2 bases from J, with 15 bases between. The origin of this receptor is a human donor with active COVID-19. The donor label of this sample is uncertain. The chain employs TRBV7-2 and TRBJ2-7, with TRBD2 as a possible D gene (5 bases). Sequencing input: peripheral blood. DNA of the CDR3: TGTGCCAGCAGCTCAACGTATACTAGTACCTACGAGCAGTACTTC. This gives the protein CASSSTYTSTYEQYF. Full variable domain (outside the CDR3, taken from reference TRBV7-2 and TRBJ2-7): GAGVSQSPSNKVTEKGKDVELRCDPISGHTALYWYRQSLGQGLEFLIYFQGNSAPDKSGLPSDRFSAERTGGSVSTLTIQRTQQEDSAVYLCASSSTYTSTYEQYFGPGTRLTVT.